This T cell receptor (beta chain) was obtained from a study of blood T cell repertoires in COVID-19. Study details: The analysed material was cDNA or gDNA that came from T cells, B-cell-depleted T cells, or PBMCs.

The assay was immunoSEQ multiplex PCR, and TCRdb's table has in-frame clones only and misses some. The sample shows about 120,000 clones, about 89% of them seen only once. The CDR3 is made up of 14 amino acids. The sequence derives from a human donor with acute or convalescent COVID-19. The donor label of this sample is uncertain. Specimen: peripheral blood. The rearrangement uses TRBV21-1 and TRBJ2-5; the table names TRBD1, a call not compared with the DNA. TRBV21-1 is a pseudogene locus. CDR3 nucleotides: TGTGCCAGCAGCAAAGCGGGCCTTCAAGAGACCCAGTACTTC. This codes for CASSKAGLQETQYF.